Listed below are T cell receptor beta chains from one sample, sequenced in a study of shared clonotypes between healthy human individuals. The table came from immunoSEQ multiplex PCR; TCRdb's copy has only in-frame clones and leaves some out. Of about 2.3 million clones listed, less than 95% are singletons. What was sequenced was naive CD4+ T cells from PBMCs. The receptors derive from a young man in good health. Some clones in this sample may be carry-over from other donors' samples. CDR3s include the opening cysteine and the closing phenylalanine or tryptophan. A D gene is named only where the DNA matches it firmly.

v_gene,d_gene,CDR3aa
TRBV18,.,CASSPSNTEAFF
TRBV4-3,TRBD2,CASSPTSGGYNEQFF
TRBV5-1,TRBD2,CASQPGGSGTGELFF
TRBV6-5,.,CASSRGTTRSYEQYF
TRBV6-5,TRBD1,CASSKTGGGEQFF
TRBV28,.,CASQRLATYEQYF
TRBV4-1,.,CASRETDAFNYGYTF
TRBV7-3,.,CASSFNGGGTEAFF
TRBV20-1,.,CSATRRVEQYF
TRBV5-4,.,CASGRQGPFQETQYF
TRBV29-1,.,CSGERGNYGYTF
TRBV28,.,CASSSGVTGPYGYTF
TRBV7-9,.,CASSTKGSGTTNTGELFF
TRBV5-1,TRBD2,CASSRLAGEDTQYF
TRBV6-6,TRBD1,CASSPVGQGAREQYF
TRBV10-3,TRBD1,CAISGRQGENNEQFF
TRBV7-9,.,CASSLQKTGAYEQYF
TRBV27,TRBD1,CASSFWDPGQGLEAFF
TRBV2,TRBD1,CADRDSSYEQYF
TRBV2,.,CASTETSPGGNTEAFF
TRBV5-6,TRBD2,CASSSRTSGISPGELFF
TRBV7-7,.,CASSFFGRTDEQFF
TRBV6-5,.,CASSFRQEYGYTF
TRBV7-2,.,CASSPRGAHGYTF
TRBV7-9,TRBD2,CASSSLQQLAGMDEQFF